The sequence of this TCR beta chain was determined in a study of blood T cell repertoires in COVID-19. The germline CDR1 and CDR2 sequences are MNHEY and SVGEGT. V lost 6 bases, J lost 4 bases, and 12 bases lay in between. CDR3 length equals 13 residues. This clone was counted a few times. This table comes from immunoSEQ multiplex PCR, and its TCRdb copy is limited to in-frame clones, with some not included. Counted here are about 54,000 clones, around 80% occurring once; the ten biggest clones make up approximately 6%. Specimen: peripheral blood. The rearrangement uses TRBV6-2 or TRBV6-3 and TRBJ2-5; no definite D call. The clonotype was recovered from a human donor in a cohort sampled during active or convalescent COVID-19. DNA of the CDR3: TGTGCCAGCAGCTTACTAATACGAGAGACCCAGTACTTC. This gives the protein CASSLLIRETQYF.